A selection of T cell receptor beta chains follows, all from one sample in a study of T cells and Merkel cell carcinoma outcomes. The method was immunoSEQ multiplex PCR; TCRdb's version includes in-frame clones alone and lacks a portion of them. The table has some 19,000 clones, approximately 80% seen once. The source material was tumor tissue from Merkel cell carcinoma. The receptor set was obtained from a human donor with Merkel cell carcinoma. Each CDR3 is given with its conserved first and last residue. The order of the fields is D gene, J gene, V gene, clone size, CDR3 DNA, CDR3 protein. A D gene is named only where the DNA matches it firmly. Expanded clones are given a class, and other clones once, few, many or no size at all.

D gene: .; J gene: TRBJ2-5; V gene: TRBV14; clone size: .; CDR3 DNA: TGTGCCAGCAGCCCAGGGCTACGGGGGTTGGAGACCCAGTACTTC; CDR3 protein: CASSPGLRGLETQYF
D gene: .; J gene: TRBJ2-7; V gene: TRBV27; clone size: .; CDR3 DNA: TGTGCCAGCAGTCCTCGGTCCCACGACGAGCAGTACTTC; CDR3 protein: CASSPRSHDEQYF
D gene: .; J gene: TRBJ2-4; V gene: TRBV18; clone size: .; CDR3 DNA: TGTGCCAGCTCACCAGCGGGGACAAAAAACATTCAGTACTTC; CDR3 protein: CASSPAGTKNIQYF
D gene: TRBD1; J gene: TRBJ2-3; V gene: TRBV5-1; clone size: .; CDR3 DNA: TGCGCCAGCAAGTGGGACAGAGCTTCAGATACGCAGTATTTT; CDR3 protein: CASKWDRASDTQYF
D gene: .; J gene: TRBJ2-7; V gene: TRBV29-1; clone size: .; CDR3 DNA: TGCAGCGCTGACGGAGTGGGTACTTCTCCCTATGAGCAGTACTTC; CDR3 protein: CSADGVGTSPYEQYF
D gene: .; J gene: TRBJ1-5; V gene: TRBV4-1; clone size: .; CDR3 DNA: TGCGCCAGCAGCCACGTATCATGGGGGATAGGTCAGCCCCAGCATTTT; CDR3 protein: CASSHVSWGIGQPQHF
D gene: TRBD2; J gene: TRBJ2-5; V gene: TRBV2; clone size: few; CDR3 DNA: TGTGCCAGCAGTGAAGGACTGCGGGGGGTTGAGACCCAGTACTTC; CDR3 protein: CASSEGLRGVETQYF
D gene: .; J gene: TRBJ2-4; V gene: TRBV2; clone size: few; CDR3 DNA: TGTGCCATCAGCCCTCCCGCACAGACTCTAGCCAAAAACATTCAGTACTTC; CDR3 protein: CAISPPAQTLAKNIQYF
D gene: TRBD2; J gene: TRBJ2-2; V gene: TRBV30; clone size: .; CDR3 DNA: TGTGCCTCCGGGGGGGCGGCCGGGGAGCTGTTTTTT; CDR3 protein: CASGGAAGELFF
D gene: .; J gene: TRBJ1-4; V gene: TRBV5-1; clone size: .; CDR3 DNA: TGCGCCAGCAGCTTGCAGCCTTACGGTGCAACTAATGAAAAACTGTTTTTT; CDR3 protein: CASSLQPYGATNEKLFF
D gene: .; J gene: TRBJ2-5; V gene: TRBV6-5; clone size: .; CDR3 DNA: TGTGCCAGCAGTTTACAGCCGTACCAAGAGACCCAGTACTTC; CDR3 protein: CASSLQPYQETQYF